This TCR beta chain was recovered during a study of T cell responses to AZD1222 COVID-19 vaccine. General study points: Rises in breadth and depth of Spike-specific TCRs came after two AZD1222 doses. Variant regions that are unmutated are reportedly the target of nearly half of spike-specific TCRs.

Deletions cut 1 base from V and 2 bases from J, with 6 bases between. The CDR3 totals 15 residues. Germline CDR1 is LNHNV and CDR2 is YYDKDF (reference sequence). As regards this clone: Its antigen is not known. The sample contains more than one DNA sequence encoding this CDR3.

This table comes from immunoSEQ multiplex PCR, and its TCRdb copy is limited to in-frame clones, with some not included. Altogether about 140,000 clones are present, 88% being singletons, with the ten largest covering around 3%. This material consisted of peripheral blood, taken 28 days after the second AZD1222 dose. This clonotype was sampled from an adult who received the AZD1222 COVID-19 vaccine. The chain recombines TRBV15 with TRBJ2-6; D is possibly TRBD1 (6 bases). In DNA, the CDR3 is TGTGCCACCAGCAGAGCAGGGGCTGGGGCCAACGTCCTGACTTTC. It encodes CATSRAGAGANVLTF.